Listed here is a single T cell receptor (beta chain). This receptor's antigen is unknown. Base qualities are missing; no much larger clone stands one base away. This entry comes from a study of PD-L1 blockade in urothelial cancer (dated by TCRdb to between 2016 and 2019). Looking at the study overall: Every patient began therapy around 2014 and was given atezolizumab 1,200 mg intravenously every 3 weeks. About 85% of the roughly 30 patients were males with bladder-origin urothelial cancer, and about 65% of the roughly 30 reported a prior smoking history. An ECOG performance status of 0 or 1 was recorded for the patients, and 0 to 3 prior chemotherapy regimens had been received by the patients. Blood samples were analyzed at two time points: 3 weeks after treatment start (second dose) and 6 weeks after treatment start. Blood samples gave a median of around 130,000 T cells and approximately 81,000 unique TCRs, with a median clonality of roughly 0.08. Somatic, immune and clinical correlates of response to PD-L1 blockade with atezolizumab in urothelial cancer were the focus of an exploratory multi-omic analysis. Pretreatment tumor samples, along with matched peripheral blood serially collected before and after atezolizumab treatment, were subjected to TCR sequencing. Durable clinical benefit meant progression-free survival longer than 6 months, and TCR features were also tested against progression-free and overall survival. In the same patients, pretreatment tumors underwent whole exome sequencing and RNA sequencing in addition to TCR sequencing. About 10 patients reached durable clinical benefit, while some 21 patients did not. Twenty-nine patients had pretreatment blood TCR-seq, roughly 25 had at least one posttreatment blood collection, and roughly 25 had tumor TCR-seq. General study outcomes and caveats: Improved progression-free and overall survival was associated with having pretreatment peripheral blood TCR clonality below the median. Because the sample size was small (n ≈ 28) and many of the analyses were exploratory, the results are meant to be hypothesis-generating. Patients with durable benefit showed greater expansion of tumor-associated TCR clones in peripheral blood 3 weeks after starting treatment (n = 22, p = 0.022).

CDR1 and CDR2 are read off the germline V gene as SGHTA and FQGTGA. The cysteine opens and the phenylalanine closes a CDR3 of 13 amino acids. Only the CDR3 part of the read is kept: 39 bases, read in frame from the first base. V ends up 3 bases short and J 3 bases short, with an unmatched junction base count of 1. The label giving this sample's time point can be read as: peripheral blood 6 weeks after treatment start. The cohort included 25 to 30 patients with locally advanced or metastatic urothelial carcinoma who were treated at Memorial Sloan Kettering on a trial protocol. Peripheral blood mononuclear cells were collected pretreatment and during treatment, at between 1 and 8 total time points per patient. The Qiagen DNeasy Blood extraction kit was used to purify genomic DNA from total PBMCs and tumor samples. PBMCs were collected pretreatment and during treatment, and were isolated and stored as previously described.

To estimate absolute template abundance from read counts, synthetic TCR analog templates were spiked into each PCR. The immunoSEQ assay used bias-controlled V and J gene primers to amplify TCRbeta CDR3 regions from genomic DNA. Rearranged TCRbeta segments were sequenced at approximately 20X coverage. The study's own analysis went as follows. Sequencing errors were corrected by clustering and CDR3s were annotated against IMGT to assign V, D and J genes. Out-of-frame and stop-codon sequences were excluded, and only productive TCRbeta rearrangements were used in downstream analyses. To compute clonality, Shannon entropy was normalized by the log of the number of unique productive sequences and then subtracted from one. Fisher's exact test with Benjamini-Hochberg correction, using a cutoff of adjusted p below 0.01, was how clones that differed between time points or between blood and tumor were identified. The source is immuneACCESS, and TCRdb retained only in-frame sequences with V and J called. Part of the clones is not carried over; for the studies checked, unresolved V genes explain less than half of this, and the remainder is unexplained. The V and J calls and clone size come from that table; D and trimming were worked out from the DNA. Present in this sample are 25,000 to 35,000 clones, about four fifths of which were seen just once. About 3% of the sample lies in the top ten.

The chain employs TRBV7-3 and TRBJ2-5; 7 bases in the middle match TRBD1. The sequence derives from a man in his sixties or seventies with urothelial cancer. Sequenced material: PBMCs, taken around atezolizumab (anti-PD-L1) treatment. CDR3 region: CASSLGTEETQYF. The DNA sequence is as follows: TGTGCCAGCAGCTTGGGGACAGAAGAGACCCAGTACTTC.